A selection of T cell receptor beta chains follows, all from one sample in a study of HIV-infected children after antiretroviral therapy interruption. TCRdb re-called the 3' RACE reads with MiXCR, one entry per CDR3 protein. The sample consists of around 50,000 distinct CDR3 sequences, roughly 4% of them appearing once. The sample here was CD45RA+ CD4+ T cells from PBMCs, pooled from several time points, taken from a donor given antiretroviral therapy, either interrupted or continuous. The receptor source for this set is a pool of human donors with HIV. CDR3s include the opening cysteine and the closing phenylalanine or tryptophan. Fields, in order: J gene, clone size, D gene, V gene, CDR3 protein, CDR3 DNA. The D gene is left open where the match is weak. Expanded clones get a size class; other rows say once, few or many, or leave the size out.

TRBJ2-7 | many | - | TRBV12-3/TRBV12-4 | CASTSREGGAEYF | TGTGCCAGCACCTCACGGGAAGGGGGAGCGGAGTACTTC
TRBJ2-1 | many | - | TRBV12-3/TRBV12-4 | CASSTTGNEQFF | TGTGCCAGCAGTACGACAGGTAATGAGCAGTTCTTC
TRBJ2-7 | many | TRBD2 | TRBV12-3/TRBV12-4 | CASSLTGTRHEQYF | TGTGCCAGCAGTTTGACCGGGACTAGGCACGAGCAGTACTTC
TRBJ1-2 | - | - | TRBV7-2 | CASSPQTGIDYGYTF | TGTGCCAGCAGCCCACAGACAGGAATTGACTATGGCTACACCTTC
TRBJ1-3 | - | - | TRBV28 | CASSLRTHKGSTIYF | TGTGCCAGCAGTTTACGGACACACAAGGGGAGCACCATATATTTT
TRBJ1-6 | many | - | TRBV21-1 | CASRGGGCSPLHF | TGTGCCAGCAGGGGTGGGGGCTGCTCACCCCTCCACTTT
TRBJ2-7 | - | TRBD1 | TRBV20-1 | CSVRTGGSYEQYF | TGCAGTGTCAGGACAGGTGGATCCTACGAGCAGTACTTC
TRBJ2-7 | - | - | TRBV29-1 | CSVQQALGQYF | TGCAGCGTTCAGCAGGCCCTAGGGCAGTACTTC
TRBJ2-7 | many | TRBD1 | TRBV3-1 | CASSSGQSVEQYF | TGTGCCAGCAGCTCGGGACAGAGCGTCGAGCAGTACTTC
TRBJ2-1 | many | - | TRBV6-5 | CASSRFDEQFF | TGTGCCAGCAGTCGGTTCGATGAGCAGTTCTTC
TRBJ1-4 | many | - | TRBV20-1 | CSASVNRGHEKLFF | TGCAGTGCCTCCGTGAACCGTGGGCATGAAAAACTGTTTTTT
TRBJ1-4 | many | TRBD1 | TRBV24-1 | CATSDPWDSEKLFF | TGTGCCACCAGTGATCCTTGGGACAGCGAAAAACTGTTTTTT
TRBJ2-2 | many | - | TRBV28 | CASSWSNTGELFF | TGTGCCAGCAGTTGGAGTAACACCGGGGAGCTGTTTTTT
TRBJ1-6 | many | TRBD1 | TRBV9 | CASSVERGDRSQLPLHF | TGTGCCAGCAGCGTAGAAAGGGGGGACAGGTCGCAGTTACCCCTCCACTTT
TRBJ2-7 | many | - | TRBV3-1 | CASSQAGRGHEQYF | TGTGCCAGCAGCCAAGCTGGCCGAGGGCACGAGCAGTACTTC
TRBJ1-4 | few | - | TRBV2 | CASSDPLTDEKLFF | TGTGCCAGCAGTGATCCCCTGACAGATGAAAAACTGTTTTTT
TRBJ1-2 | many | - | TRBV5-5 | CASSPGTASNYGYTF | TGTGCCAGCAGCCCCGGGACGGCTTCGAACTATGGCTACACCTTC
TRBJ2-5 | many | - | TRBV20-1 | CSAHRGRETQYF | TGCAGTGCGCATCGGGGGAGGGAGACCCAGTACTTC
TRBJ2-7 | many | TRBD1 | TRBV5-4 | CASSLRTGNPYEQYF | TGTGCCAGCAGCTTGAGGACAGGGAACCCCTACGAGCAGTACTTC
TRBJ2-1 | - | TRBD2 | TRBV27 | CASSPVAGGPGEQFF | TGTGCCAGCAGTCCTGTAGCGGGGGGACCCGGGGAGCAGTTCTTC
TRBJ2-5 | - | - | TRBV12-3/TRBV12-4 | CASSLEGRGAETQYF | TGTGCCAGCAGTTTAGAGGGCAGGGGGGCAGAGACCCAGTACTTC
TRBJ1-5 | few | TRBD1 | TRBV20-1 | CSAPTGINQPQHF | TGCAGTGCGCCGACAGGGATCAATCAGCCCCAGCATTTT
TRBJ2-5 | many | - | TRBV2 | CASRRRAGETQYF | TGTGCCAGCCGTCGAAGGGCGGGGGAGACCCAGTACTTC
TRBJ1-1 | many | - | TRBV29-1 | CSVVRSGNTEAFF | TGCAGCGTTGTCAGGTCTGGTAACACTGAAGCTTTCTTT
TRBJ2-3 | many | TRBD1 | TRBV20-1 | CSARTGTGPADTQYF | TGCAGTGCTAGAACCGGGACAGGGCCTGCAGATACGCAGTATTTT
TRBJ2-3 | many | - | TRBV6-2/TRBV6-3 | CASKRFSTDTQYF | TGTGCCAGCAAGCGGTTCAGCACAGATACGCAGTATTTT
TRBJ1-2 | - | - | TRBV28 | CASSPHGESYGYTF | TGTGCCAGCAGCCCACATGGAGAGTCCTATGGCTACACCTTC
TRBJ2-7 | many | - | TRBV2 | CASTGLEQYF | TGTGCCAGCACGGGGTTGGAGCAGTACTTC
TRBJ2-3 | many | - | TRBV6-4 | CATSRGGGGDTQYF | TGTGCCACCTCCCGGGGCGGCGGGGGCGATACGCAGTATTTT
TRBJ2-2 | - | - | TRBV19 | CASSIELSRELFF | TGTGCCAGTAGTATAGAATTAAGCCGGGAGCTGTTTTTT
TRBJ2-4 | - | - | TRBV6-2/TRBV6-3 | CASSYEASGAKNIQYF | TGTGCCAGCAGTTACGAGGCGAGCGGGGCCAAAAACATTCAGTACTTC
TRBJ2-7 | few | TRBD1 | TRBV30 | CASRPGQGYEQYF | TGTGCCTCGAGACCGGGACAGGGGTACGAGCAGTACTTC
TRBJ2-1 | many | TRBD1 | TRBV15 | CATSRDHRGYVNEQFF | TGTGCCACCAGCAGAGATCACAGGGGATACGTCAATGAGCAGTTCTTC
TRBJ2-7 | many | - | TRBV7-9 | CASSLPGGEQYF | TGTGCCAGCAGCCTCCCAGGGGGGGAGCAGTACTTC
TRBJ2-3 | - | TRBD2 | TRBV24-1 | CATSDLKGGGPGTQYF | TGTGCCACCAGTGATTTGAAGGGCGGGGGGCCCGGGACGCAGTATTTT
TRBJ1-1 | many | - | TRBV11-3 | CASSLGWYGGRGVDTEAFF | TGTGCCAGCAGCTTAGGTTGGTATGGGGGGAGAGGAGTGGACACTGAAGCTTTCTTT
TRBJ2-1 | few | TRBD2 | TRBV24-1 | CATSLGGRANEQFF | TGTGCCACCAGCCTCGGAGGGAGGGCGAATGAGCAGTTCTTC
TRBJ2-3 | many | - | TRBV6-4 | CASSEGSDQRGDTQYF | TGTGCCAGCAGTGAGGGTTCGGACCAGAGAGGAGATACGCAGTATTTT
TRBJ2-7 | many | TRBD1 | TRBV19 | CASSGQGDDEQYF | TGTGCCAGCTCGGGACAGGGTGACGACGAGCAGTACTTC
TRBJ1-2 | many | TRBD1 | TRBV19 | CASSNPGTGDGYTF | TGTGCCAGTAGTAACCCGGGGACAGGAGATGGCTACACCTTC
TRBJ2-7 | many | TRBD2 | TRBV20-1 | CSARTSGRNEQYF | TGCAGTGCCCGGACTAGCGGGAGAAACGAGCAGTACTTC
TRBJ1-1 | - | - | TRBV2 | CASSDDQNTEAFF | TGTGCCAGCAGTGATGACCAGAACACTGAAGCTTTCTTT
TRBJ1-5 | - | - | TRBV4-3 | CASSRIPEVQPQHF | TGCGCCAGCAGCCGTATACCCGAGGTCCAGCCCCAGCATTTT
TRBJ2-5 | many | TRBD2 | TRBV2 | CASTFSGGAKDGQYF | TGTGCCAGCACCTTCAGCGGGGGGGCCAAAGACGGCCAGTACTTC
TRBJ1-6 | - | - | TRBV28 | CASSSFTGNHSPLHF | TGTGCCAGCAGTTCATTCACAGGGAATCATTCACCCCTCCACTTT
TRBJ2-3 | many | - | TRBV4-1 | CASSQSGLVPDTQYF | TGCGCCAGCAGCCAGTCGGGATTGGTCCCAGATACGCAGTATTTT